This T cell receptor beta chain was identified during a study of T cell repertoires in cytomegalovirus infection. On the study more broadly: HLA-B-restricted CMV epitopes that are well studied, plus recently identified HLA-C-restricted ones, were used by the study. Matching HLA type and CMV infection were both indicated by public TCR beta signatures.

Concerning this clonotype itself: No antigen is known for it.

Findings and caveats of the study: Individuals carrying CMV plus the relevant HLA were identified by cumulative frequency of public TCR beta families.

One entry per CDR3 protein results from TCRdb running MiXCR on the reads. The sample gives around 770,000 distinct CDR3 sequences, under 35% of which show up once; around 13% is in the top ten. The germline V gene has CDR1 SGHAT and CDR2 FQNNGV. The CDR3 loop spans 12 amino acids. V gave up 0 bases and J gave up 6 bases, with 5 bases separating them. Sample: cultured CD8+ T cells from PBMCs, taken from culture after CMV antigen stimulation. The genes are TRBV11-2 and TRBJ2-5; D unresolved. This sequence was found in a human donor in good health (CMV status not recorded). Some clones in this sample may be carry-over from other donors' samples. CDR3 nucleotides: TGTGCCAGCAGCTTAGATACGAAGACCCAGTACTTC. This codes for CASSLDTKTQYF.